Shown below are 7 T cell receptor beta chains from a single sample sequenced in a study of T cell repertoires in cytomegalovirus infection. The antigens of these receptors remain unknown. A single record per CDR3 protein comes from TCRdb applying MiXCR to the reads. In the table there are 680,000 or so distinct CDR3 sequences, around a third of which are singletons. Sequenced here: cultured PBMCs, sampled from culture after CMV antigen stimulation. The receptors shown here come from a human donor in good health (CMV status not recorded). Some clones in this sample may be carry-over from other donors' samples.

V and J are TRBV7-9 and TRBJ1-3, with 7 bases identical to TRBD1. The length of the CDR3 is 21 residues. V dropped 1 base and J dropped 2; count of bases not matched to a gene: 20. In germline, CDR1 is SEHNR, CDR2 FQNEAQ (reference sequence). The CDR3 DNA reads TGTGCCAGCAGCTTAGGAGACGCCGGACGACAAGACAGGGCGGCTGGAAACACCATATATTTT. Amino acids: CASSLGDAGRQDRAAGNTIYF. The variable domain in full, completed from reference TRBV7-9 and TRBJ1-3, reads DTGVSQNPRHKITKRGQNVTFRCDPISEHNRLYWYRQTLGQGPEFLTYFQNEAQLEKSRLLSDRFSAERPKGSFSTLEIQRTEQGDSAMYLCASSLGDAGRQDRAAGNTIYFGEGSWLTVV.

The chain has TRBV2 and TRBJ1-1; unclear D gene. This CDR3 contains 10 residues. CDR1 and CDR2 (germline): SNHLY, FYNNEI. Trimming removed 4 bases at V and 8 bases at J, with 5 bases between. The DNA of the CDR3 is TGTGCCAGCAGTGGCCGAGAAGCTTTCTTT. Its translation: CASSGREAFF. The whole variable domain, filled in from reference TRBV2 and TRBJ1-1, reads EPEVTQTPSHQVTQMGQEVILRCVPISNHLYFYWYRQILGQKVEFLVSFYNNEISEKSEIFDDQFSVERPDGSNFTLKIRSTKLEDSAMYFCASSGREAFFGQGTRLTVV.

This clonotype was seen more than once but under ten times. CDR3 bases: TGTGCCAGCAGTGAACGCTCCTACAATGAGCAGTTCTTC. This translates into CASSERSYNEQFF. V gene TRBV2 combines with J gene TRBJ2-1; unclear D gene. V was pared by 2 bases and J by 0 bases, with 2 bases between. The CDR3 consists of 13 residues. Germline CDR1 SNHLY, CDR2 FYNNEI.

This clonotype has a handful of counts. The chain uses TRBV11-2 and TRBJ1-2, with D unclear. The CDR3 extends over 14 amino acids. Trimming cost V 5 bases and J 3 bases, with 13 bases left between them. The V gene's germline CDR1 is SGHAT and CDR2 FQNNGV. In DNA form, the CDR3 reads TGTGCCAGCAGCATTTTTGAGACGGACTATGGCTACACCTTC. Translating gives CASSIFETDYGYTF.

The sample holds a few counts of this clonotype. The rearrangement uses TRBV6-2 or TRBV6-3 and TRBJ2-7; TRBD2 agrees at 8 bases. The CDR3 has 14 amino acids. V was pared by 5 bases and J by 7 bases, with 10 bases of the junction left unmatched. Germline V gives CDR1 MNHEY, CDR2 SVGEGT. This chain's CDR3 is CASSGTGTRREQYF. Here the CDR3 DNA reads TGTGCCAGCAGTGGAACCGGGACTAGACGTGAGCAGTACTTC.

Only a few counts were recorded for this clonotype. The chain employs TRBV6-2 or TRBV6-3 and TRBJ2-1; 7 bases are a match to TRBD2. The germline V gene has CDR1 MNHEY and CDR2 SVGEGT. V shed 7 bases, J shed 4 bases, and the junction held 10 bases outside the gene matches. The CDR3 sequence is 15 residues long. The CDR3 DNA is TGTGCCAGCACCAACCCGGGACTACCATACAATGAGCAGTTCTTC. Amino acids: CASTNPGLPYNEQFF.

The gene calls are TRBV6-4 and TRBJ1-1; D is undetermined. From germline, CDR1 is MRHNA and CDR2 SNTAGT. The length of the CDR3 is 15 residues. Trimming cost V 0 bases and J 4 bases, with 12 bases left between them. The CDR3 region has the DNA TGTGCCAGCAGTGACTCTAAGGGTCGGAGCACTGAAGCTTTCTTT. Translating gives CASSDSKGRSTEAFF.